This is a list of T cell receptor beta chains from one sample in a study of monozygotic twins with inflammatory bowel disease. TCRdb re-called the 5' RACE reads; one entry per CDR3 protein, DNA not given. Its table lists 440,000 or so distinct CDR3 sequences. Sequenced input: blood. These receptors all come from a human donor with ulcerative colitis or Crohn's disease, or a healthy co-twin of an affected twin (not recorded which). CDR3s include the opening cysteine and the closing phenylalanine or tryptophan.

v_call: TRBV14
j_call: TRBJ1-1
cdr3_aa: CASSQDLRAEAFF

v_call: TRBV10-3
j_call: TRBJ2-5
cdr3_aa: CAISGGLAGTQETQYF

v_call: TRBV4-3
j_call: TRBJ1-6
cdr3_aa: CASSRASPAGSYNSPLHF

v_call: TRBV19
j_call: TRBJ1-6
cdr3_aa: CASSILGSTGSNSPLHF

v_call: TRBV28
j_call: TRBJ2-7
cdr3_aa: CASIGGENLYEQYF

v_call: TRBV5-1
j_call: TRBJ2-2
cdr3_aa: CASSLAPAQGFAGELFF

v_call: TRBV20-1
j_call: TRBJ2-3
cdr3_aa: CSARDDGVGTDTQYF

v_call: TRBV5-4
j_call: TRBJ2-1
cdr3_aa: CASSWGGTYNEQFF

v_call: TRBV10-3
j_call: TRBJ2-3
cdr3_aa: CAIGNRTSGSGQYF

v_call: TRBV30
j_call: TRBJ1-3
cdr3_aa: CAWRAYRDGGNTIYF

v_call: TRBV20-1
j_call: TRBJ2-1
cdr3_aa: CSAPLGARGNEQFF

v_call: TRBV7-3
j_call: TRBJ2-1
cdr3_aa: CASSLWGAFMNEQFF

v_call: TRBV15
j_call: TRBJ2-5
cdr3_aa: CATSRPGTGDGKTQYF

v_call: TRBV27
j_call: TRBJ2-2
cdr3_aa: CASSSGTHNTGELFF

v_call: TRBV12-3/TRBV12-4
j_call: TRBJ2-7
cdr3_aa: CASRAGIAYEQYF

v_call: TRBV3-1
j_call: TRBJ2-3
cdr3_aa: CASSNYKQADTQYF

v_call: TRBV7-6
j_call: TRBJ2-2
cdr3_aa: CASSIKPPRTTGELFF